These 3 T cell receptor beta chains came from one sample sequenced in a study of beta chain features in type 1 diabetes. Sequencing targeted expressed TCRB transcripts, as all isolated RNA had been reverse transcribed. The protocol was immunoSEQ multiplex PCR, while the TCRdb copy is restricted to in-frame clones and leaves out a portion. The repertoire holds about 220,000 clones, under 13% seen once, with over 1% in the top ten. The specimen was central memory CD4+ T cells from blood. Receptors were obtained from a man aged 18 to 35 in good health.

This clone was found a few times. The chain combines TRBV30 with TRBJ2-2; 7 nucleotides align to TRBD1. Germline CDR1 is GTSNPN and CDR2 is SVGIG (reference sequence). The CDR3 contains 14 residues. V shed 7 bases and J 0 bases; nucleotides not matched to a gene: 5. CDR3 in amino acids: CALSGTANTGELFF. CDR3 nucleotide sequence: TGTGCCTTATCCGGGACAGCGAACACCGGGGAGCTGTTTTTT.

This clone was observed a few times. The V and J genes are TRBV6-1 and TRBJ1-1; D possibly corresponds to TRBD1 (5 bases). V lost 9 bases to trimming and J lost 0 bases, with 11 bases between them. The CDR3 loop spans 13 amino acids. CDR1 is MNHNS, CDR2 SASEGT, per germline. The CDR3 coding sequence is TGTGCCAGTGGGGCCCCCATGAACACTGAAGCTTTCTTT. Amino acids: CASGAPMNTEAFF.

The chain carries TRBV10-3 and TRBJ2-1; D is uncertain. Germline V CDR1 and CDR2: ENHRY, SYGVKD. Trimming took 2 bases from V and 6 from J, leaving 14 bases between them. This CDR3 is built from 15 residues. In DNA, the CDR3 is TGTGCCATCAGTGAGAGTGCGGCTAGATTCAATGAGCAGTTCTTC. Translation gives CAISESAARFNEQFF.